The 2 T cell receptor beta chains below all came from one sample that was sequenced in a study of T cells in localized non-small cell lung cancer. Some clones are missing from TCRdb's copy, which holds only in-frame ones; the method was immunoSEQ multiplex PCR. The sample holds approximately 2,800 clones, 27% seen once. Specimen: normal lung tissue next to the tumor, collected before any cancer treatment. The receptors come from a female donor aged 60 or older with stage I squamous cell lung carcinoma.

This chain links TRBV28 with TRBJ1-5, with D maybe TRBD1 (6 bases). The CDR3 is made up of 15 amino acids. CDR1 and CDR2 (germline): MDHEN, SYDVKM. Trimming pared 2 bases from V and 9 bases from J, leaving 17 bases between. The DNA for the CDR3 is TGTGCCAGCAGTTTAGCGCAGGGGCCCGTCAGGCCCCAGCATTTT. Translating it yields CASSLAQGPVRPQHF.

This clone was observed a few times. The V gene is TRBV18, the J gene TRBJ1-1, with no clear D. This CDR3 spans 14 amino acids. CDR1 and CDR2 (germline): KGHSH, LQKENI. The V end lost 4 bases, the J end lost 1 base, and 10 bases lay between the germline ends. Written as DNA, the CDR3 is TGTGCCAGCTCACAGATACCCAGGAACACTGAAGCTTTCTTT. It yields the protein CASSQIPRNTEAFF.